One and the same sample provided the 32 T cell receptor beta chains below, sequenced in a study of cytomegalovirus exposure and HLA in healthy donors. PCR amplification relied on 60 Vbeta primers (plus 13 Jbeta primers). Using immunoSEQ multiplex PCR, the repertoire was profiled, and TCRdb retains in-frame clones only, with some absent. The sample shows about 110,000 clones, roughly 13% of them seen only once. Sequencing was carried out using PBMCs. The receptors originated from a man aged 35 to 55 in good health and CMV-seropositive.

This chain links TRBV5-1 with TRBJ1-6; D is unresolved. CDR1 is SGHRS, CDR2 YFSETQ, per germline. The ends were cut back, 0 bases at V and 0 bases at J, with 10 bases in the middle. The CDR3 loop spans 17 amino acids. The DNA of the CDR3 is TGCGCCAGCAGCTTGGGACTAGGGAGCTCCTATAATTCACCCCTCCACTTT. Translated, it gives CASSLGLGSSYNSPLHF.

The CDR3 is CASSPRGDLQPQHF. The CDR3, as DNA: TGTGCCAGCAGCCCTAGAGGGGACTTGCAGCCCCAGCATTTT. J is TRBJ1-5 and V is TRBV4-2; tentatively, D is TRBD1 (5 bases). CDR3 size: 14 residues. The V end lost 4 bases, the J end lost 7 bases, and 14 bases lay between the germline ends. CDR1 is LGHNA and CDR2 is YNFKEQ in the germline V gene.

There are a few counts of this clone. The rearrangement joins TRBV29-1 to TRBJ2-3; D is possibly TRBD2 (7 bases). Trimming pared 4 bases from V and 4 bases from J, leaving 15 bases between. CDR1 and CDR2 from the germline V gene are SQVTM and ANQGSEA. The CDR3 loop spans 14 amino acids. The chain's CDR3 is CSVVSDSGADTQYF. CDR3 coding DNA: TGCAGCGTTGTCTCGGACAGCGGGGCAGATACGCAGTATTTT.

This clone has more than one count but fewer than ten. The chain carries TRBV6-5 and TRBJ2-7, with TRBD2 matching over 8 bases. The CDR3 runs 15 residues. Germline V gene sequence: CDR1 MNHEY, CDR2 SVGAGI. With V trimmed by 2 bases and J by 4 bases, 7 bases remained unmatched. The CDR3: CASSYREGLGYEQYF. The DNA of the CDR3 is TGTGCCAGCAGTTACCGGGAGGGCCTGGGGTACGAGCAGTACTTC.

The chain combines TRBV6-1 with TRBJ2-1, with D tentatively TRBD2 (6 bases). The CDR3 has 17 amino acids. Germline lookup yields CDR1 MNHNS and CDR2 SASEGT. Deletions cut 2 bases from V and 3 bases from J, with 17 bases between. The CDR3 loop is CASSELGGVKVYNEQFF. CDR3 DNA sequence: TGTGCCAGCAGTGAATTGGGGGGAGTAAAGGTCTACAATGAGCAGTTCTTC.

This clone came up a few times. The chain combines TRBV16 with TRBJ1-1; D may be TRBD1 (5 bases). The CDR3 has 16 amino acids. The V end was cut by 8 bases, the J end by 0 bases, with 19 bases between. Per germline, CDR1 KGHSY and CDR2 FQNENV. The CDR3 nucleotides are TGTGCCAGCCGAAGGGGCAGGGCTGGGATGAACACTGAAGCTTTCTTT. It yields the protein CASRRGRAGMNTEAFF.

The V and J genes are TRBV6-5 and TRBJ1-1, with D unclear. The V end lost 5 bases, the J end lost 3 bases, and 10 bases lay between the germline ends. The CDR3 sequence is 13 residues long. CDR1 is MNHEY, CDR2 SVGAGI, per germline. The CDR3 reads CASSLVRDTEAFF. The CDR3 DNA reads as TGTGCCAGCAGTCTAGTTCGGGACACTGAAGCTTTCTTT.

The V and J genes are TRBV28 and TRBJ2-2, with 8 bases fitting TRBD1. Germline V gene lookup returns CDR1 MDHEN and CDR2 SYDVKM. Trimming at V came to 4 bases and at J to 5 bases, leaving 6 bases not matched to a gene. This CDR3 region has 15 residues. For the CDR3, the DNA is TGTGCCAGCAGTTCCCGGACAGGGTGGACCGGGGAGCTGTTTTTT. As protein: CASSSRTGWTGELFF.

This clone appeared a few times. The chain uses TRBV9 and TRBJ2-3; 11 bases align to TRBD1. Looked up from germline, CDR1 is SGDLS and CDR2 is YYNGEE. Unmatched junction bases numbered 3, after V lost 3 bases and J lost 3 bases. CDR3 size: 15 residues. Here the CDR3 DNA reads TGTGCCAGCAGCGAAGGACAGGGGGCAACAGATACGCAGTATTTT. Amino acids: CASSEGQGATDTQYF.

Only a few counts were recorded for this clone. The chain joins TRBV7-9 to TRBJ2-5, with 12 nucleotides matching TRBD1. The CDR3 totals 15 residues. V was clipped by 5 bases and J by 5 bases; unmatched bases: 6. Germline loops: CDR1 SEHNR, CDR2 FQNEAQ (reference sequence). The CDR3 spells CASSPRDRGRETQYF. The CDR3 DNA follows: TGTGCCAGCAGCCCCAGGGACAGGGGGCGGGAGACCCAGTACTTC. Supplemented by reference TRBV7-9 and TRBJ2-5, the full variable domain reads DTGVSQNPRHKITKRGQNVTFRCDPISEHNRLYWYRQTLGQGPEFLTYFQNEAQLEKSRLLSDRFSAERPKGSFSTLEIQRTEQGDSAMYLCASSPRDRGRETQYFGPGTRLLVL.

V gene TRBV28 combines with J gene TRBJ2-2; 11 bases map to TRBD2. The CDR3 loop spans 15 amino acids. Per the germline V gene, CDR1 is MDHEN and CDR2 is SYDVKM. Unmatched junction bases numbered 6, after V lost 6 bases and J lost 6 bases. The CDR3 region has the DNA TGTGCCAGCAGCGATAGCGGGAGGGCGGCCGGGGAGCTGTTTTTT. It is translated as CASSDSGRAAGELFF.

This clone was counted a few times. The rearrangement links TRBV9 to TRBJ2-1; possible D gene TRBD2, 5 bases. The CDR3 totals 16 residues. Germline V gene lookup returns CDR1 SGDLS and CDR2 YYNGEE. V lost 4 bases and J 6 bases, leaving 20 bases between the germline ends. CDR3 bases: TGTGCCAGCAGCCCTAGTGTGGGAGCCATCGGCAATGAGCAGTTCTTC. Its protein is CASSPSVGAIGNEQFF.

This clone was seen only a few times. The chain carries TRBV5-1 and TRBJ2-7, with D perhaps TRBD2 (6 bases). With 4 bases removed from V and 0 bases from J, the gap between germline ends came to 14 bases. Germline lookup yields CDR1 SGHRS and CDR2 YFSETQ. The CDR3 extends over 15 amino acids. As DNA, the CDR3 is TGCGCCAGCAGCCGGGGGAGTAGCGGCTCCTACGAGCAGTACTTC. It yields the protein CASSRGSSGSYEQYF.

This chain links TRBV5-4 with TRBJ2-5, with a possible D match to TRBD2 (5 bases). This CDR3 has 13 residues. Trimming cost V 1 base and J 6 bases, with 10 bases left between them. Per germline, CDR1 SGHNT and CDR2 YYREEE (reference sequence). The CDR3 protein is CASSLREWKTQYF. Here the CDR3 DNA reads TGTGCCAGCAGCTTGAGGGAGTGGAAGACCCAGTACTTC.

A few counts support this clone. The genes are TRBV4-3 and TRBJ2-1; D is possibly TRBD2 (6 bases). Looked up from germline, CDR1 is LGHNA and CDR2 is YSLEER. V was trimmed by 1 base and J by 4 bases, leaving 17 bases between them. This CDR3 region has 17 residues. The CDR3 loop reads CASSQGVRGKIYNEQFF. CDR3 DNA sequence: TGCGCCAGCAGCCAAGGGGTGCGGGGCAAGATTTACAATGAGCAGTTCTTC.

The chain recombines TRBV11-1 with TRBJ2-1; D is perhaps TRBD1 (5 bases). Trimming took off 3 bases at V and 5 bases at J, with 11 bases between the two ends. CDR3 length equals 14 residues. Per germline, CDR1 SGHAT and CDR2 FQDESV (reference sequence). Here the CDR3 reads CASSFQGFDNEQFF. The CDR3 bases are TGTGCCAGCAGCTTTCAGGGCTTCGACAATGAGCAGTTCTTC.

This clone was seen a handful of times. The chain combines TRBV5-6 with TRBJ2-7; no firm D call. Trimming shortened V by 6 bases and J by 5 bases, and 21 bases separated the two germline ends. CDR1 SGHDT and CDR2 YYEEEE come from the germline V gene. There are 15 residues in the CDR3. In DNA, the CDR3 is TGTGCCAGCAACCCCTCGCTTTCCGGCCTAGACGAGCAGTACTTC. This encodes CASNPSLSGLDEQYF.

There are a few counts of this clone. The chain uses TRBV5-4 and TRBJ2-7; 8 nucleotides agree with TRBD1. There are 19 residues in the CDR3. After removal of 4 bases from V and 2 bases from J, the junction contained 20 bases not matched to a gene. CDR1 is SGHNT, CDR2 YYREEE, per germline (reference sequence). The CDR3: CASSPVGGQDNPNPYEQYF. Written as DNA, the CDR3 is TGTGCCAGCAGCCCCGTGGGGGGACAGGACAATCCGAACCCCTACGAGCAGTACTTC.

This sequence joins TRBV15 and TRBJ1-4; D perhaps matches TRBD1 (5 bases). The CDR3 is 15 residues long. Trimming pared 1 base from V and 5 bases from J, leaving 11 bases between. CDR1 and CDR2 from the germline V gene are LNHNV and YYDKDF (reference sequence). CDR3 protein: CATSRASRENEKLFF. The CDR3 DNA is TGTGCCACCAGCAGAGCGAGCAGGGAAAATGAAAAACTGTTTTTT.

In DNA form, the CDR3 reads TGCGCCAGCAGCTCTCGGTATAACACCGGGGAGCTGTTTTTT. It is translated as CASSSRYNTGELFF. V usage is TRBV10-1 and J usage is TRBJ2-2; D unclear. Germline lookup yields CDR1 WNHNN and CDR2 SYGVQD (reference sequence). V lost 6 bases, J lost 2 bases, and 10 bases lay in between. The CDR3 totals 14 residues.

The chain couples TRBV6-1 to TRBJ2-3, with unresolved D. The CDR3 loop spans 16 amino acids. Germline assignment: CDR1 MNHNS and CDR2 SASEGT. Trimming removed 3 bases from V and 2 bases from J, with 15 bases in between. The CDR3 region has the DNA TGTGCCAGCAGTGACAAGACTCAACCAACCACAGATACGCAGTATTTT. As protein: CASSDKTQPTTDTQYF.

The chain uses TRBV18 and TRBJ1-5; TRBD1 aligns across 7 bases. J gave up 3 bases and V 4 bases, and 3 bases lay outside the gene matches. The CDR3 contains 14 residues. CDR1 is KGHSH and CDR2 is LQKENI in the germline V gene. The CDR3 region has the DNA TGTGCCAGCTCACAGGGACAGAACAATCAGCCCCAGCATTTT. Translating it yields CASSQGQNNQPQHF. Supplemented by reference TRBV18 and TRBJ1-5, the full variable domain reads NAGVMQNPRHLVRRRGQEARLRCSPMKGHSHVYWYRQLPEEGLKFMVYLQKENIIDESGMPKERFSAEFPKEGPSILRIQQVVRGDSAAYFCASSQGQNNQPQHFGDGTRLSIL.

The sample holds a few counts of this clone. Other DNA sequences in this specimen translate into the identical CDR3. The chain is built from TRBV2 and TRBJ1-1; D not resolved. The V gene's germline CDR1 is SNHLY and CDR2 FYNNEI. Trimming removed 4 bases at V and 2 bases at J, with 11 bases between. There are 14 residues in the CDR3. The CDR3 DNA follows: TGTGCCAGCAGTGCGTCCCGGAGCAACACTGAAGCTTTCTTT. Translation gives CASSASRSNTEAFF.

This chain links TRBV5-1 with TRBJ2-2; 8 bases match TRBD1. There are 13 residues in the CDR3. The germline gives CDR1 SGHRS, CDR2 YFSETQ. The ends lost 6 bases at V and 8 bases at J; junction bases unmatched: 6. In nucleotides, the CDR3 is TGCGCCAGCATCCAGGGGGCGGAGGGGGAGCTGTTTTTT. This encodes CASIQGAEGELFF.

The rearrangement links TRBV27 to TRBJ2-7; no clear D. In germline, CDR1 is MNHEY, CDR2 SMNVEV (reference sequence). The CDR3 runs to 13 residues. Trimming removed 2 bases at V and 2 bases at J, with 7 bases between. CDR3 sequence: CASSLRRPYEQYF. The DNA for the CDR3 is TGTGCCAGCAGTTTAAGGCGGCCCTACGAGCAGTACTTC.

The genes are TRBV19 and TRBJ2-2; 11 bases are a match to TRBD2. Trimming cost V 5 bases and J 5 bases; bases outside gene matches: 7. This CDR3 spans 16 amino acids. The germline gives CDR1 LNHDA, CDR2 SQIVND (reference sequence). CDR3 amino acids: CASSPLLAGVTGELFF. In DNA, the CDR3 is TGTGCCAGTAGTCCTTTACTAGCGGGAGTAACCGGGGAGCTGTTTTTT.

The table lists this clone with a few counts. V gene TRBV5-4 combines with J gene TRBJ2-1; D is unresolved. Germline CDR1 SGHNT, CDR2 YYREEE (reference sequence). This CDR3 region has 12 residues. V was cut by 4 bases and J by 8 bases, with 10 bases left in between. The CDR3 DNA reads TGTGCCAGCAGCCCGACTGGAGATGAGCAGTTCTTC. It is translated as CASSPTGDEQFF.

This clone was counted a few times. The chain carries TRBV19 and TRBJ2-7, with D possibly TRBD1 on 6 matching bases. This CDR3 is built from 14 residues. The germline gives CDR1 LNHDA, CDR2 SQIVND (reference sequence). Trimming shortened V by 5 bases and J by 4 bases, and 15 bases separated the two germline ends. In DNA form, the CDR3 reads TGTGCCAGTAGTCCGGCGGGCAGGGGATACGAGCAGTACTTC. Protein product: CASSPAGRGYEQYF.

In its sample, this clone was seen a few times. V gene TRBV19 combines with J gene TRBJ2-7, with 8 nucleotides matching TRBD2. The J segment lost 3 bases and the V segment lost 6 bases, leaving 7 bases of the junction unmatched. The CDR3 sequence is 14 residues long. Per germline, CDR1 LNHDA and CDR2 SQIVND (reference sequence). CDR3 coding DNA: TGTGCCAGTAGCCCCGCGGGACTAGTCTACGAGCAGTACTTC. It encodes CASSPAGLVYEQYF.

The CDR3 sequence is CSAVAGVSYNEQFF. CDR3 DNA sequence: TGCAGCGCTGTAGCGGGAGTATCCTACAATGAGCAGTTCTTC. The gene calls are TRBV29-1 and TRBJ2-1; 9 bases agree with TRBD2. CDR1 and CDR2 from the germline V gene are SQVTM and ANQGSEA. Trimming took 7 bases from V and 1 from J; bases not matched to a gene: 5. The CDR3 loop spans 14 amino acids.

The gene calls are TRBV5-1 and TRBJ2-2; TRBD2 aligns across 10 bases. The V gene end was trimmed by 2 bases and the J gene end by 3 bases; junction bases not matched to a gene: 7. Germline loops: CDR1 SGHRS, CDR2 YFSETQ. The CDR3 has 17 amino acids. The CDR3 DNA sequence: TGCGCCAGCAGCTTTGGACTAGCGGAGGGATACACCGGGGAGCTGTTTTTT. It codes for CASSFGLAEGYTGELFF.

The table lists this clone with a few counts. The gene calls are TRBV5-6 and TRBJ1-2; no clear D. Germline V CDR1 and CDR2: SGHDT, YYEEEE. The CDR3 covers 14 residues. V lost 1 base and J 2 bases, leaving 9 bases between the germline ends. This CDR3 reads CASSLLGRNYGYTF. For the CDR3, the DNA is TGTGCCAGCAGCTTGTTGGGCAGGAACTATGGCTACACCTTC.